Below are 17 T cell receptor beta chains sequenced from a single sample in a study of OX40 agonist ivuxolimab in advanced cancers. This table comes from immunoSEQ multiplex PCR, and its TCRdb copy is limited to in-frame clones, with some not included. The repertoire includes about 54,000 clones, roughly 92% of them detected once, and over 10% sits in the top ten. Here the sequenced sample was CD4+ or CD8+ T cells sorted from blood, taken in a trial of the OX40 agonist ivuxolimab. These receptor sequences come from an adult with an advanced solid tumor such as melanoma, head and neck, liver or kidney cancer.

CDR3 sequence (DNA): TGTGCCACCAGCGGTAGAAAGAGGGAGTTCAGAGAGACCCAGTACTTC. Encoded protein: CATSGRKREFRETQYF. The chain joins TRBV15 to TRBJ2-5; weak D call: TRBD2 (5 bases). V was trimmed by 5 bases and J by 4 bases, leaving 20 bases between them. From germline, CDR1 is LNHNV and CDR2 YYDKDF (reference sequence). CDR3 length equals 16 residues.

The J gene is TRBJ2-2, the V gene TRBV5-4, with unresolved D. CDR3 length equals 14 residues. The germline CDR1 and CDR2 sequences are SGHNT and YYREEE (reference sequence). Deletions cut 0 bases from V and 6 bases from J, with 9 bases between. The CDR3 DNA follows: TGTGCCAGCAGCTTGGATCCAGACGCCGGGGAGCTGTTTTTT. It yields the protein CASSLDPDAGELFF. Drawing the rest from reference TRBV5-4 and TRBJ2-2, the complete variable domain is ETGVTQSPTHLIKTRGQQVTLRCSSQSGHNTVSWYQQALGQGPQFIFQYYREEENGRGNFPPRFSGLQFPNYSSELNVNALELDDSALYLCASSLDPDAGELFFGEGSRLTVL.

The V and J genes are TRBV11-3 and TRBJ2-2; D gene uncertain. The CDR3 covers 14 residues. Germline V gives CDR1 SGHNT, CDR2 YENEEA. Between the trimmed V and J ends, which lost 5 bases and 4 bases, there was a span of 11 bases. The CDR3 region is CASSPGGSTGELFF. CDR3 in DNA: TGTGCCAGCAGCCCCGGCGGCAGCACCGGGGAGCTGTTTTTT.

This clone was observed once. The chain employs TRBV6-6 and TRBJ1-1; 7 bases are shared with TRBD1. Germline CDR1 is MNHNY and CDR2 is SVGAGI (reference sequence). With V trimmed by 7 bases and J by 5 bases, 10 bases remained unmatched. The CDR3 has 14 amino acids. The CDR3 region has the DNA TGTGCCAGCATTTCGGGCCGCAGGGGGACTGAAGCTTTCTTT. Amino acid sequence: CASISGRRGTEAFF.

The chain combines TRBV7-2 with TRBJ1-3; D is unresolved. Germline V gene lookup returns CDR1 SGHTA and CDR2 FQGNSA. V was clipped by 2 bases and J by 8 bases, with 10 bases between them. This CDR3 has 13 amino acids. In DNA form, the CDR3 reads TGTGCCAGCAGCTTAAGCGGGGAGCACACCATATATTTT. Translated, it gives CASSLSGEHTIYF.

The chain uses TRBV19 and TRBJ1-1; 7 bases line up with TRBD1. Germline loops: CDR1 LNHDA, CDR2 SQIVND (reference sequence). The trim removed 1 base at V and 1 base at J, leaving 3 bases unmatched. This CDR3 is 15 amino acids long. CDR3 DNA: TGTGCCAGTAGTATAGTCAACAGGGGGAACACTGAAGCTTTCTTT. Amino acid sequence: CASSIVNRGNTEAFF.

This chain joins TRBV5-1 and TRBJ2-1; D possibly matches TRBD1 or TRBD2 (5 bases each). V lost 4 bases, J lost 0 bases, and 17 bases lay in between. Germline V lookup: CDR1 SGHRS, CDR2 YFSETQ. The CDR3 covers 17 residues. CDR3 bases: TGCGCCAGCAGCGGGGGACGTATACTTAGCTCCTACAATGAGCAGTTCTTC. Translation: CASSGGRILSSYNEQFF.

The genes are TRBV5-4 and TRBJ1-1; D may be TRBD1 (6 bases). The CDR3 covers 15 residues. Germline V CDR1 and CDR2: SGHNT, YYREEE (reference sequence). The V and J ends lost 0 bases and 4 bases respectively, with 13 bases between them. The CDR3 DNA reads as TGTGCCAGCAGCTTGGACAGGGCTCAGGGCACTGAAGCTTTCTTT. Protein sequence: CASSLDRAQGTEAFF.

This chain uses TRBV28 with TRBJ1-2; 7 bases map to TRBD1. V was clipped by 1 base and J by 10 bases; unmatched bases: 12. The CDR3 runs 15 residues. Germline values: CDR1 MDHEN, CDR2 SYDVKM. For the CDR3, the DNA is TGTGCCAGCAGTTTATTGTCGGCTCCTCAGGGGGTCTACACCTTC. Its protein product is CASSLLSAPQGVYTF.

The rearrangement uses TRBV18 and TRBJ2-7; 7 nucleotides align to TRBD1. The CDR3 runs to 12 residues. After removal of 4 bases from V and 3 bases from J, the junction contained 0 bases not matched to a gene. Germline V gene data show CDR1 as KGHSH and CDR2 as LQKENI. This CDR3 reads CASSRDSYEQYF. CDR3 sequence (DNA): TGTGCCAGCTCACGGGACAGCTACGAGCAGTACTTC.

The chain employs TRBV19 and TRBJ1-1, with unresolved D. This CDR3 comprises 14 residues. Germline-derived CDR1 and CDR2 are LNHDA and SQIVND (reference sequence). V lost 8 bases and J 4 bases, leaving 17 bases between the germline ends. The CDR3 here is CASSKYPLGTEAFF. Written as DNA, the CDR3 is TGTGCCAGTTCTAAATACCCCTTGGGCACTGAAGCTTTCTTT.

Worth noting for this clone: Mismatch with germline at one junction end may stem from a read error. The V gene is TRBV2, the J gene TRBJ1-6; D is unresolved. Germline assignment: CDR1 SNHLY and CDR2 FYNNEI. The CDR3 runs to 12 residues. The CDR3 nucleotides read TGCGCCAGCAGCCTCATTAATTCACCCCTCCACTTT. Its translation is CASSLINSPLHF. The full variable domain, rest sourced from reference TRBV2 and TRBJ1-6, is EPEVTQTPSHQVTQMGQEVILRCVPISNHLYFYWYRQILGQKVEFLVSFYNNEISEKSEIFDDQFSVERPDGSNFTLKIRSTKLEDSAMYFCASSLINSPLHFGNGTRLTVT.

V gene TRBV7-9 combines with J gene TRBJ2-5; D is perhaps TRBD1 or TRBD2 (5 bases each). CDR1 and CDR2 from the germline V gene are SEHNR and FQNEAQ (reference sequence). The germline V and J ends were trimmed by 3 bases and 1 base, with 12 bases remaining between them. The CDR3 sequence is 15 residues long. CDR3 DNA sequence: TGTGCCAGCAGCTTTTATGGGGGACCCCAAGAGACCCAGTACTTC. Translating gives CASSFYGGPQETQYF.

Turning to this clone: This may come from a read error, since a much larger clone is one base off. Lacking the conserved final phenylalanine or tryptophan, this CDR3 likely reflects a read error. The genes are TRBV7-2 and TRBJ2-7, with 13 bases identical to TRBD2. The germline gives CDR1 SGHTA, CDR2 FQGNSA. CDR3 length: 16 residues. V lost 3 bases and J lost 3; bases outside the gene matches: 5. In DNA form, the CDR3 reads TGTGCCAGCAGCTTTAAAGGGACTAGCGGGATCTACGAGCAGTACCTC. Translation gives CASSFKGTSGIYEQYL.

V gene TRBV28 combines with J gene TRBJ2-2, with D possibly being TRBD1 or TRBD2 (5 bases each). V gave up 6 bases and J gave up 4 bases, with 18 bases separating them. The CDR3 spans 16 residues. CDR1 and CDR2 from the germline V gene are MDHEN and SYDVKM. CDR3 DNA: TGTGCCAGCAGAGATCGGGACGGATCGAGCACCGGGGAGCTGTTTTTT. This codes for CASRDRDGSSTGELFF. The variable domain in full, with the rest retrieved from reference TRBV28 and TRBJ2-2, is DVKVTQSSRYLVKRTGEKVFLECVQDMDHENMFWYRQDPGLGLRLIYFSYDVKMKEKGDIPEGYSVSREKKERFSLILESASTNQTSMYLCASRDRDGSSTGELFFGEGSRLTVL.

The chain is built from TRBV2 and TRBJ1-2; unclear D gene. Germline CDR1 SNHLY, CDR2 FYNNEI. The length of the CDR3 is 13 residues. Between the trimmed V and J ends, which lost 6 bases and 6 bases, there was a span of 14 bases. CDR3 sequence reads: CASRRPYGDGYTF. The DNA of the CDR3 is TGTGCCAGCAGGCGGCCTTATGGTGATGGCTACACCTTC.

This chain links TRBV13 with TRBJ1-6; tentatively, D is TRBD1 (5 bases). V was clipped by 5 bases and J by 8 bases, with 16 bases between them. Germline V lookup: CDR1 PRHDT, CDR2 FYEKMQ (reference sequence). The CDR3 spans 15 residues. DNA for the CDR3: TGTGCCAGCAGCCGGCCAGGGTTGAGGGATTCACCCCTCCACTTT. The encoded protein is CASSRPGLRDSPLHF.